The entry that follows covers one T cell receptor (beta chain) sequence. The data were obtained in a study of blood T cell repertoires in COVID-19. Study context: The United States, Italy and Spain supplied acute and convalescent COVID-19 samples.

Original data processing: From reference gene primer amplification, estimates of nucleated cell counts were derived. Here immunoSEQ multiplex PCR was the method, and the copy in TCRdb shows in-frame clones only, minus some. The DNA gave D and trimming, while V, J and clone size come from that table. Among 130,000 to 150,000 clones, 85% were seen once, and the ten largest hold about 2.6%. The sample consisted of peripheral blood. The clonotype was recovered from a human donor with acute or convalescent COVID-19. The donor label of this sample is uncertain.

The CDR3 reads CASSSLFNTDTQYF. As DNA, the CDR3 is TGTGCCAGCAGTTCCCTCTTTAACACAGATACGCAGTATTTT. V and J are TRBV27 and TRBJ2-3; D gene ambiguous. CDR3 length: 14 residues. Deletions cut 4 bases from V and 2 bases from J, with 10 bases between. CDR1 and CDR2 from the germline V gene are MNHEY and SMNVEV (reference sequence).